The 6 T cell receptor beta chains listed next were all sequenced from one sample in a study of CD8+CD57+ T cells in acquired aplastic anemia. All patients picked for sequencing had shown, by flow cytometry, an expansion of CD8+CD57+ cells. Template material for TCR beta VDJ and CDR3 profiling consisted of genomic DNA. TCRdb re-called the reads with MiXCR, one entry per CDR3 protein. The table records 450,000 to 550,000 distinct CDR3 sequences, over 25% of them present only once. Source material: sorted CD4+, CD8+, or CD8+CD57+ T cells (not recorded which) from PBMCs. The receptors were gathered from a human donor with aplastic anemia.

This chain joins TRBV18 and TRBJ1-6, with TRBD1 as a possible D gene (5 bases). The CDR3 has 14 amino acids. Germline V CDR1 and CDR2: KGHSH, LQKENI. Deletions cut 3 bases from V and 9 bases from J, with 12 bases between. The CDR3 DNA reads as TGTGCCAGCTCACCTTCAGGACATTCTTCACCCCTCCACTTT. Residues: CASSPSGHSSPLHF.

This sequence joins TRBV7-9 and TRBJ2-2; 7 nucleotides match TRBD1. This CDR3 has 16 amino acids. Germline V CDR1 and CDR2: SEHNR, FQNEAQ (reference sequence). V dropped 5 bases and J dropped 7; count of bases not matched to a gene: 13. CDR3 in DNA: TGTGCCAGCAGCCTCCACAGGGGATCAAATGGCGGGGAGCTGTTTTTT. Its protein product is CASSLHRGSNGGELFF.

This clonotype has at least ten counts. CDR3 coding DNA: TGTGCCACTGCGATGGGCTCTGGAAACACCATATATTTT. Amino acids: CATAMGSGNTIYF. The rearrangement joins TRBV19 to TRBJ1-3; D is unresolved. V gave up 10 bases and J gave up 0 bases, with 10 bases separating them. The CDR3 has 13 amino acids. In germline, CDR1 is LNHDA, CDR2 SQIVND (reference sequence).

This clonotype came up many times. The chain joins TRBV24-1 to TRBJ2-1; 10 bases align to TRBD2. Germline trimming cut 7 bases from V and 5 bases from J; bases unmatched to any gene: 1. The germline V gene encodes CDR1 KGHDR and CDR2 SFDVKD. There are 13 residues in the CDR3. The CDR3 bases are TGTGCCACCAGACTAGCGGGGAACAATGAGCAGTTCTTC. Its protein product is CATRLAGNNEQFF.

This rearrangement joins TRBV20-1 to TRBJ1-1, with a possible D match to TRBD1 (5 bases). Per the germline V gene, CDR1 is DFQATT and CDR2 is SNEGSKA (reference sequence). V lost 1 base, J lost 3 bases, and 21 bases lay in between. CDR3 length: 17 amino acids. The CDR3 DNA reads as TGCAGTGCTAGAGCCCCCTTGGGCAGGGCGTTGGACACTGAAGCTTTCTTT. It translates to CSARAPLGRALDTEAFF.

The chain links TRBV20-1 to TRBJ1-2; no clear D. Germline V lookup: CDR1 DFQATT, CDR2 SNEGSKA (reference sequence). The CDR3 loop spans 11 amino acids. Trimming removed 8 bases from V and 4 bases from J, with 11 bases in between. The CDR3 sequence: CSLTEVYGYTF. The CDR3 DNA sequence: TGCAGTTTGACTGAGGTCTATGGCTACACCTTC.